A single T cell receptor beta chain is shown here with its context. The antigen remains unidentified. The data stem from a study of OX40 agonist ivuxolimab in advanced cancers. Whole-study context: Patients were dosed intravenously with ivuxolimab at 0.01 to 10 mg/kg every 2 weeks. Allowance was made for prior anti-PD-1, anti-PD-L1 or anti-CTLA-4 therapy, and around 44% had some. Study-wide results and limits: Researchers report that CD8+ T cells had, on average, more expanded clones than CD4+.

The germline CDR1 and CDR2 sequences are GTSNPN and SVGIG (reference sequence). The CDR3 has 17 residues. Unmatched junction bases numbered 14, after V lost 2 bases and J lost 3 bases. Clones were sequenced by immunoSEQ multiplex PCR, and TCRdb holds only the in-frame ones, with some missing. The table has 45,000 to 60,000 clones, roughly 87% seen once; the top ten hold around 6%. The chain combines TRBV30 with TRBJ2-7; TRBD2 matches at 9 bases. Sample: CD4+ or CD8+ T cells sorted from blood, taken in a trial of the OX40 agonist ivuxolimab. The TCR sequence derives from an adult with an advanced solid tumor such as melanoma, head and neck, liver or kidney cancer. CDR3 residues: CAWSSPPIAGANYEQYF. The CDR3 region has the DNA TGTGCCTGGAGTTCCCCACCTATAGCGGGAGCGAACTACGAGCAGTACTTC.